The present TCR beta chain was sequenced within a study of blood T cell repertoires in COVID-19. For the study at large: The origin of the acute and convalescent COVID-19 samples was the United States, Italy and Spain. Nucleic acid was either cDNA or gDNA, and it came from T cells, B-cell-depleted T cells, or PBMCs.

Measured with immunoSEQ multiplex PCR; TCRdb has only the in-frame clones, and not every one. The sample holds over 250,000 clones, 85% to 90% seen once. CDR3 length equals 13 residues. The V and J ends lost 6 bases and 7 bases, in that order; junction bases with no gene match: 6. Germline V CDR1 and CDR2: MNHEY, SVGAGI. This TCR was sampled from a middle-aged woman who had recovered from COVID-19. Sequenced material: peripheral blood. The chain is built from TRBV6-5 and TRBJ1-2; 9 bases map to TRBD1. Written as DNA, the CDR3 is TGTGCCAGCAGGCCAACAGGGGGCCGTGGCTACACCTTC. Protein: CASRPTGGRGYTF.